The entry below gives a single T cell receptor beta chain sequence along with its context. Its specificity is not known. Measured with immunoSEQ multiplex PCR; TCRdb has only the in-frame clones, and not every one. The sample holds some 150,000 clones, around four fifths seen once. This entry is derived from a study of T cell responses to AZD1222 COVID-19 vaccine. This CDR3 region has 11 residues. The germline gives CDR1 LNHDA, CDR2 SQIVND (reference sequence). The study's findings and limits: Reports indicate that nearly half of spike-specific TCRs are directed at unmutated variant regions.

This clonotype originated in an adult in good health. The chain has TRBV19 and TRBJ2-4; D is perhaps TRBD2 (5 bases). The sequencing here drew on peripheral blood, taken on day 0 of MenACWY control vaccination. Here the CDR3 reads CASRDRAIQYF. For the CDR3, the DNA is TGTGCAAGTCGGGATCGTGCCATTCAGTACTTC.